This is a list of T cell receptor beta chains from one sample in a study of blood T cells in healthy people across ages. TCRdb reprocessed the 5' RACE reads with MiXCR, giving one entry per CDR3 protein. The data show around 1,500,000 distinct CDR3 sequences, approximately 42% seen once. The sample consisted of blood. The receptors were sampled from a woman between 18 and 29 years old in good health. The CDR3 runs from the conserved cysteine through the conserved F or W. Each record gives: V gene, J gene, D gene, clone size, CDR3 DNA, CDR3 protein. D genes are given only for firm matches. Expanded clones get a size class; other rows say once, few or many, or leave the size out.

TRBV7-9	TRBJ1-1	TRBD1	NA	TGTGCCAGCAGCTTTCCTTCCGCCGGGACAGGGAAAAAAACTGAAGCTTTCTTT	CASSFPSAGTGKKTEAFF
TRBV5-1	TRBJ2-1	TRBD2	few	TGCGCCAGCAGCTCTAGCGGGGGAGCGGATGAGCAGTTCTTC	CASSSSGGADEQFF
TRBV6-1	TRBJ2-3	NA	few	TGTGCCAGCAGTGAGACCCTGACCATTCCCACAGATACGCAGTATTTT	CASSETLTIPTDTQYF
TRBV9	TRBJ1-6	NA	NA	TGTGCCAGCAGCGTAGAGAGGGGAAATTCACCCCTCCACTTT	CASSVERGNSPLHF
TRBV10-3	TRBJ2-7	TRBD1	NA	TGTGCCGGCACGGACAGGGGGAACGAGCAGTACTTC	CAGTDRGNEQYF
TRBV11-2	TRBJ2-1	NA	NA	TGTGCCAGCAGCCCGCAGACGGCTGATGAGCAGTTCTTC	CASSPQTADEQFF
TRBV5-1	TRBJ2-7	TRBD2	NA	TGCGCCAGCAGCTCGGGAGGAGCCCAAGCCTACGAGCAGTACTTC	CASSSGGAQAYEQYF
TRBV20-1	TRBJ2-5	NA	NA	TGCAGTGCGGGGGGTTGGGAGACCCAGTACTTC	CSAGGWETQYF
TRBV20-1	TRBJ2-1	TRBD2	few	TGCAGTGCTAGGGCATCGGCGGGGGGTAGTTACAATGAGCAGTTCTTC	CSARASAGGSYNEQFF
TRBV5-1	TRBJ2-3	NA	few	TGCGCCAGCAGCTTGGGTCAGGTCCCAGATACGCAGTATTTT	CASSLGQVPDTQYF
TRBV12-3/TRBV12-4	TRBJ1-2	TRBD1	NA	TGTGCCAGCAGTCCAGCGGGACAGGGGGCGGGCTATGGCTACACCTTC	CASSPAGQGAGYGYTF
TRBV20-1	TRBJ2-7	TRBD2	NA	TGCAGTGCTGGCCGGGGGGGTTACGACGAGCAGTACTTC	CSAGRGGYDEQYF
TRBV10-2	TRBJ2-7	NA	NA	TGCGCCAGTGCGCGGGCCGACTACGAGCAGTACTTC	CASARADYEQYF
TRBV19	TRBJ1-2	NA	NA	TGTGCCAGTAGTATCCGGCAGAGGGGATATGGCTACACCTTC	CASSIRQRGYGYTF
TRBV28	TRBJ2-2	NA	NA	TGTGCCAGCAGTTGGAGAGGGGGCACCGGGGAGCTGTTTTTT	CASSWRGGTGELFF
TRBV12-3/TRBV12-4	TRBJ2-3	NA	few	TGTGCCAGCAGTTTGCGGTGGGGCAGCACAGATACGCAGTATTTT	CASSLRWGSTDTQYF
TRBV2	TRBJ2-5	TRBD2	NA	TGTGCCAGCTGCGTAGCGGGAGGCCGCCCCCCGGTGCAGTACTTC	CASCVAGGRPPVQYF
TRBV2	TRBJ2-6	NA	NA	TGTGCCAGCAGTTACATCCCGCCCAGCTCTGGGGCCAACGTCCTGACTTTC	CASSYIPPSSGANVLTF
TRBV3-1	TRBJ2-1	NA	few	TGTGCCAGCAGCCAAGATTTCGGTGAGCAGTTCTTC	CASSQDFGEQFF
TRBV5-5	TRBJ2-1	TRBD1	NA	TGTGCCAGCAGCTTGGTGTGGACAGGGTCTAATGAGCAGTTCTTC	CASSLVWTGSNEQFF
TRBV20-1	TRBJ2-1	NA	few	TGCAGTGCTAGAGACCTCGGGGGTTCGGGAGAGCAGTTCTTC	CSARDLGGSGEQFF
TRBV12-3/TRBV12-4	TRBJ2-5	NA	NA	TGTGCCAGCAGTGACTCCGGGGCGGGCTACAAAGAGACCCAGTACTTC	CASSDSGAGYKETQYF
TRBV6-1	TRBJ2-7	NA	NA	TGTGCCAGCAGTGAATTGACGGGCCTAAACTACGAGCAGTACTTC	CASSELTGLNYEQYF
TRBV11-2	TRBJ2-5	TRBD2	NA	TGTGCCAGCAGCTTAGAACTAGCGGGGGTATCAGAGACCCAGTACTTC	CASSLELAGVSETQYF
TRBV6-5	TRBJ2-1	NA	NA	TGTGCCAGCAGTTGGTCGGGGGCCTACAATGAGCAGTTCTTC	CASSWSGAYNEQFF
TRBV29-1	TRBJ1-5	NA	NA	TGCAGCGTTGAAGTTAGTTATGGGGGGCAGGGTGGGCAGCCCCAGCATTTT	CSVEVSYGGQGGQPQHF
TRBV18	TRBJ2-3	NA	NA	TGTGCCAGCTCACCACCGTTGGTAGCGTCAGATACGCAGTATTTT	CASSPPLVASDTQYF
TRBV20-1	TRBJ2-7	NA	few	TGCAGTGCTAGAGGACAGCGAAACTACGAGCAGTACTTC	CSARGQRNYEQYF
TRBV7-2	TRBJ2-5	NA	NA	TGTGCCAGCAGCGCAACAGGGTGGGAGGAGACCCAGTACTTC	CASSATGWEETQYF
TRBV9	TRBJ1-2	NA	few	TGTGCCAGCAGCGTAGTCCAGGAGTATGGCTACACCTTC	CASSVVQEYGYTF
TRBV21-1	TRBJ2-7	NA	many	TGTGCCAGCAGCCACCGGGACGGACTCTACGAGCAGTACTTC	CASSHRDGLYEQYF
TRBV3-1	TRBJ2-6	NA	NA	TGTGCCAGCAGCCTCATCGCGGGGGCCCTCTCTGGGGCCAACGTCCTGACTTTC	CASSLIAGALSGANVLTF
TRBV7-2	TRBJ2-5	NA	many	TGTGCATCTGGGGCCTACCAAGAGACCCAGTACTTC	CASGAYQETQYF
TRBV12-3/TRBV12-4	TRBJ2-1	TRBD2	NA	TGTGCCAGCAGTATATTGGGACTAGGCACGGGTGAGCAGTTCTTC	CASSILGLGTGEQFF
TRBV28	TRBJ2-1	NA	NA	TGTGCCAGCAGTTCCCGACAGAAGATCTACAATGAGCAGTTCTTC	CASSSRQKIYNEQFF
TRBV9	TRBJ2-1	NA	NA	TGTGCCGACCAGGGGGCTAGCGGGGCGTCGACCTACAATGAGCAGTTCTTC	CADQGASGASTYNEQFF
TRBV20-1	TRBJ2-2	NA	NA	TGCAGTGCTAGAGGGAACACCGGGGAGCTGTTTTTT	CSARGNTGELFF
TRBV15	TRBJ2-6	NA	NA	TGTGCCACCAGCATAGGTGCCGCTGGGGCCAACGTCCTGACTTTC	CATSIGAAGANVLTF
TRBV14	TRBJ1-1	NA	NA	TGTGCCAGCAGTCAGAGAGGCTGGACCGAGAACACTGAAGCTTTCTTT	CASSQRGWTENTEAFF
TRBV27	TRBJ1-2	NA	NA	TGTGCCAGCAGTGCCCAATCAGAGGATGGTTTGATCCCCCGAGGCTACACCTTC	CASSAQSEDGLIPRGYTF
TRBV4-2	TRBJ2-5	NA	NA	TGTGCCAGCAGCCAAGATGGCCTAAAGGAGACCCAGTACTTC	CASSQDGLKETQYF
TRBV6-1	TRBJ2-6	NA	NA	TGTGCCAGTTTACTTGCGTCATCTGGGGCCAACGTCCTGACTTTC	CASLLASSGANVLTF
TRBV7-3	TRBJ2-7	TRBD2	NA	TGTGCCAGCAGCCGGTACGGGGGGTCCTACGAGCAGTACTTC	CASSRYGGSYEQYF
TRBV3-1	TRBJ1-5	NA	many	TGTGCCAGCAGCCAAGGAGGTAGTGCCAATCAGCCCCAGCATTTT	CASSQGGSANQPQHF
TRBV28	TRBJ2-1	NA	NA	TGTGCCAGCATAGGAGGAAAGGGGATATACAATGAGCAGTTCTTC	CASIGGKGIYNEQFF
TRBV12-3/TRBV12-4	TRBJ2-7	NA	NA	TGTGCCAGCAGGACCCCCTCGGGGTACTCCTACGAGCAGTACTTC	CASRTPSGYSYEQYF
TRBV7-9	TRBJ2-5	TRBD1	NA	TGTGCCAGCAGCTTAGAAGGGGGCACCGTGAAGACCCAGTACTTC	CASSLEGGTVKTQYF
TRBV3-1	TRBJ2-1	TRBD2	once	TGTGCCAGCAGCCATGACACCAGTCGGGGGGGGCAGTTCTTC	CASSHDTSRGGQFF
TRBV6-2/TRBV6-3	TRBJ2-6	NA	NA	TGTGCCAGCAGTCCTATAGGGACGTCTGGGGCCAACGTCCTGACTTTC	CASSPIGTSGANVLTF
TRBV7-2	TRBJ2-1	NA	NA	TGTGCCAGCAGCTCTCGGACTGCGTACCAAGAGACCCAGTTCTTC	CASSSRTAYQETQFF
TRBV2	TRBJ2-1	NA	few	TGTGCCAGCAGCTTAATGGGCCCATCCTACAATGAGCAGTTCTTC	CASSLMGPSYNEQFF
TRBV4-1	TRBJ1-3	NA	NA	TGCGCCAGCAGCCAAGGCTCGTCGGCTAGCGGGGGGGTACTTGGAAACACCATATATTTT	CASSQGSSASGGVLGNTIYF
TRBV6-6	TRBJ2-1	NA	few	TGTGCCAGCAGGCCCCGAGGGCTAGCATACAATGAGCAGTTCTTC	CASRPRGLAYNEQFF
TRBV3-1	TRBJ2-1	TRBD2	NA	TGTGCCAGCAGCCAACCCCGGACTAGCGGGGGCCTATACAATGAGCAGTTCTTC	CASSQPRTSGGLYNEQFF
TRBV4-1	TRBJ2-7	TRBD1	NA	TGCGCCAGCAGCCAAGCACAGTACAGGGGGCAAGACGAGCAGTACTTC	CASSQAQYRGQDEQYF
TRBV10-3	TRBJ2-7	NA	few	TGTGCCATCAAGCAGACAGGTCCCTACGAGCAGTACTTC	CAIKQTGPYEQYF